Sequencing of this T cell receptor (beta chain) was carried out in a study of T-cell reconstitution after alpha-beta-depleted transplantation in children. Whole-study findings and limits: There were reportedly several hundred expanded graft clones from which alpha-beta T cells came about two months after transplant.

The germline CDR1 and CDR2 sequences are MNHEY and SVGAGI. V was cut by 0 bases and J by 0 bases, with 9 bases left in between. The CDR3 has 17 residues. Construction of the TCRbeta library involved unique molecular identifiers. TCRdb reprocessed the PCR reads via MiXCR and lists one record per CDR3 protein. Here the sample spans about 290,000 distinct CDR3 sequences, roughly a tenth being singletons. A few counts support this clonotype. Its antigen is as yet unknown. This clonotype originated in a boy in the first two years of life with acute myeloid leukemia, due to receive a stem cell transplant. The sequencing here drew on PBMCs, taken before TCRalphabeta/CD19-depleted stem cell transplant. The chain combines TRBV6-5 with TRBJ2-6; D is unclear. CDR3 amino acids: CASSYSFRNSGANVLTF. The CDR3 DNA reads TGTGCCAGCAGTTACTCATTCAGGAACTCTGGGGCCAACGTCCTGACTTTC.